This TCR beta chain derives from a study of Ad26.COV2.S vaccination and SARS-CoV-2 variants. Treatment meaning: around 19 received Ad26.COV2.S at low or high dose, single or two shots; several received placebo; per-sample allocation not given. The investigators took samples on day 63 after the first vaccine or placebo injection. The length of the CDR3 is 15 residues. V lost 0 bases to trimming and J lost 8 bases, with 16 bases between them. Germline V gene lookup returns CDR1 LGHDT and CDR2 YNNKEL (reference sequence). Sequencing used immunoSEQ multiplex PCR; TCRdb keeps in-frame clones, though not all of them. The profile shows 250,000 to 300,000 clones, about 87% of them singletons.

The chain carries TRBV3-1 (or the pseudogene TRBV3-2) and TRBJ1-2, with D maybe TRBD1 (5 bases). The sample here was peripheral blood, taken in a trial of Ad26.COV2.S vaccine versus placebo. The receptor's source is a person between 18 and 65 years old who received the Ad26.COV2.S COVID-19 vaccine or a placebo. The CDR3, as DNA: TGTGCCAGCAGCCAAGATCTGATCACAGGAAGAGGCTACACCTTC. It is translated as CASSQDLITGRGYTF.